Shown below are 11 T cell receptor beta chains from a single sample sequenced in a study of blood T cell repertoires in COVID-19. Profiling relied on immunoSEQ multiplex PCR, and the TCRdb table lists in-frame clones only, not all of them. The data hold hundreds of thousands of clones, with approximately 82% observed a single time. The specimen sequenced was PBMCs or T cells enriched from blood (not recorded which). These receptors were taken from a man aged 35-49 years who had been exposed to COVID-19.

The chain carries TRBV5-8 and TRBJ1-2; 10 bases match TRBD1. Trimming cost V 4 bases and J 4 bases; bases outside gene matches: 4. Germline V lookup: CDR1 SGHTS, CDR2 YDEGEE. This CDR3 is 14 amino acids long. CDR3 region: CASSRDRGGYGYTF. The DNA of the CDR3 is TGTGCCAGCAGCCGGGACAGGGGCGGCTATGGCTACACCTTC.

The chain combines TRBV9 with TRBJ1-1; 7 bases line up with TRBD1. The V gene's germline CDR1 is SGDLS and CDR2 YYNGEE. This CDR3 region has 16 residues. V lost 3 bases and J lost 3; bases outside the gene matches: 11. This CDR3 is CASSATRTGADTEAFF. The CDR3 DNA reads as TGTGCCAGCAGCGCAACCCGTACAGGGGCCGACACTGAAGCTTTCTTT.

CDR3 region: CAWGGSYEQYF. DNA for the CDR3: TGTGCCTGGGGGGGGTCCTACGAGCAGTACTTC. V usage is TRBV30 and J usage is TRBJ2-7, with a possible D match to TRBD2 (6 bases). Per the germline V gene, CDR1 is GTSNPN and CDR2 is SVGIG (reference sequence). V was clipped by 5 bases and J by 1 base, with 6 bases between them. This CDR3 is built from 11 residues.

This clone was seen a single time. V is TRBV3-1 (or the pseudogene TRBV3-2) and J is TRBJ1-4; unclear D gene. V dropped 2 bases and J dropped 8 bases, with 6 bases sitting between them. Germline V gene lookup returns CDR1 LGHDT and CDR2 YNNKEL (reference sequence). The CDR3 is 12 amino acids. The CDR3 bases are TGTGCCAGCAGCCAAACACAGGAAAAACTGTTTTTT. This encodes CASSQTQEKLFF.

This clone was seen just once. The chain combines TRBV7-8 with TRBJ2-5, with D tentatively TRBD2 (6 bases). Germline V gene lookup returns CDR1 SGHVS and CDR2 FQNEAQ. The CDR3 is made up of 14 amino acids. Deletions cut 7 bases from V and 4 bases from J, with 16 bases between. The DNA of the CDR3 is TGTGCCAGCACCGTCCGGGACTCCAGAGAGACCCAGTACTTC. This gives the protein CASTVRDSRETQYF.

The chain combines TRBV3-1 (or the pseudogene TRBV3-2) with TRBJ1-3; 7 positions match TRBD1. The CDR3 is made up of 15 amino acids. Germline CDR1 and CDR2: LGHDT and YNNKEL (reference sequence). V dropped 5 bases and J dropped 2; count of bases not matched to a gene: 6. The CDR3 spells CASSARGGAGNTIYF. The CDR3 DNA reads TGTGCCAGCAGCGCACGAGGGGGCGCTGGAAACACCATATATTTT.

This chain joins TRBV12-3 or TRBV12-4 and TRBJ1-4; weak D call: TRBD1 (5 bases). Trimming removed 10 bases from V and 6 bases from J, with 6 bases in between. The length of the CDR3 is 10 residues. This CDR3 reads CAKGDEKLFF. The CDR3 DNA reads as TGTGCCAAAGGGGATGAAAAACTGTTTTTT.

There are a few counts of this clone. The genes are TRBV10-1 and TRBJ2-2; 8 nucleotides line up with TRBD2. V lost 2 bases, J lost 0 bases, and 8 bases stayed unmatched. The CDR3 has 18 amino acids. Per germline, CDR1 WNHNN and CDR2 SYGVQD (reference sequence). As DNA, the CDR3 is TGCGCCAGCAGTGAGGGGGCGGGAGGACCCCCGAACACCGGGGAGCTGTTTTTT. Its translation: CASSEGAGGPPNTGELFF.

The rearrangement uses TRBV5-6 and TRBJ1-3, with D unresolved. V lost 2 bases to trimming and J lost 0 bases, with 9 bases between them. Germline lookup yields CDR1 SGHDT and CDR2 YYEEEE. The CDR3 contains 15 residues. DNA of the CDR3: TGTGCCAGCAGCTTTGTGGGGAGCTCTGGAAACACCATATATTTT. Amino acid sequence: CASSFVGSSGNTIYF.

The chain combines TRBV25-1 with TRBJ2-1; D may be TRBD2 (6 bases). V lost 3 bases to trimming and J lost 10 bases, with 19 bases between them. The CDR3 loop spans 15 amino acids. Germline V lookup: CDR1 MGHDK, CDR2 SYGVNS. The CDR3 loop is CASSEAGSNWAEQFF. The CDR3 bases are TGTGCCAGCAGTGAGGCGGGATCTAACTGGGCGGAGCAGTTCTTC.

The chain links TRBV9 to TRBJ2-1, with 9 bases fitting TRBD1. The CDR3 has 17 residues. The germline V gene has CDR1 SGDLS and CDR2 YYNGEE. V dropped 5 bases and J dropped 9; count of bases not matched to a gene: 18. The DNA for the CDR3 is TGTGCCAGCAGTCTACGACCAACAGGGGGCGCGTCCGTTGAGCAGTTCTTC. It encodes CASSLRPTGGASVEQFF.